This T cell receptor beta chain was sequenced during a study of T cell responses to AZD1222 COVID-19 vaccine. Points from the study as a whole: Among the donors, most were white British and more were female, and clonal diversity was possibly underestimated. Sampled repertoires all dated from after the peak T cell response. Breadth and depth of Spike-specific TCRs rose after two AZD1222 doses.

Assay: immunoSEQ multiplex PCR; the TCRdb copy retains only in-frame clones and omits some. This table has under 200,000 clones, more than 80% appearing once. CDR1 LNHDA and CDR2 SQIVND come from the germline V gene (reference sequence). The CDR3 length is 14 residues. V lost 9 bases and J 0 bases, leaving 9 bases between the germline ends. In the case of this clone: The antigen remains unidentified.

V is TRBV19 and J is TRBJ1-6; tentatively, D is TRBD1 (5 bases). The source material was peripheral blood, sampled on day 0 of AZD1222 vaccination. The receptor's source is an adult in good health. CDR3 in DNA: TGTGCCAGCGGGACCAGCTCCTATAATTCACCCCTCCACTTT. Translating it yields CASGTSSYNSPLHF.